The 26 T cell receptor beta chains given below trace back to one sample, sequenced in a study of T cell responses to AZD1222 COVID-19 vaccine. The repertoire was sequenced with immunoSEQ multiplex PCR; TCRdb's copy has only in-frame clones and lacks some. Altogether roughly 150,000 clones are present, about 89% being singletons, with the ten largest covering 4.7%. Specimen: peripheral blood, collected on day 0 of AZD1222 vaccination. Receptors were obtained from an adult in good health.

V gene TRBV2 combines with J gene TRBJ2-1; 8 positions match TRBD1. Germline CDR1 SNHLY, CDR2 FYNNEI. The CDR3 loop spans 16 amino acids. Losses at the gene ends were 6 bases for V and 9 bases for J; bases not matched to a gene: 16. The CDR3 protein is CASRMERTGHRGEQFF. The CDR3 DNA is TGTGCCAGCAGGATGGAACGGACAGGGCATAGGGGTGAGCAGTTCTTC.

The CDR3 loop reads CASSESRGASGTSPDEQYF. The CDR3 DNA is TGCGCCAGCAGTGAGTCTAGAGGGGCTAGCGGGACCTCTCCCGACGAGCAGTACTTC. This chain connects TRBV10-1 to TRBJ2-7; 9 positions agree with TRBD2. CDR3 length: 19 residues. The V segment lost 0 bases and the J segment 5 bases; nucleotides outside the gene matches: 17. Germline CDR1 is WNHNN and CDR2 is SYGVQD (reference sequence).

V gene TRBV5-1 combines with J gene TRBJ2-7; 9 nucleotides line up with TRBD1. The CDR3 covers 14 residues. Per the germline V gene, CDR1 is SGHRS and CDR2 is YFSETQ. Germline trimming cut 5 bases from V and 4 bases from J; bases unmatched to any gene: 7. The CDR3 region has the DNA TGCGCCAGCAGTGACAGGGGGTATAGGTACGAGCAGTACTTC. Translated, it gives CASSDRGYRYEQYF.

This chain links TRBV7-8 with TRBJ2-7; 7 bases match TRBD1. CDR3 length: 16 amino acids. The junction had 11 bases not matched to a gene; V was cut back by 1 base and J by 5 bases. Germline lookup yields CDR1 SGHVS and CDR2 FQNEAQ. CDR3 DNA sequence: TGTGCCAGCAGCTTAGAGGGGGCGGACAGAATGGACGAGCAGTACTTC. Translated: CASSLEGADRMDEQYF.

DNA for the CDR3: TGTGCCAGTAGCCCGGACAGGCGGCCTGGAAACACCATATATTTT. Its translation is CASSPDRRPGNTIYF. V usage is TRBV19 and J usage is TRBJ1-3, with TRBD1 matching over 7 bases. Germline V gene data show CDR1 as LNHDA and CDR2 as SQIVND (reference sequence). The CDR3 is made up of 15 amino acids. Germline trimming cut 6 bases from V and 2 bases from J; bases unmatched to any gene: 7. The whole variable domain, remainder taken from reference TRBV19 and TRBJ1-3, is DGGITQSPKYLFRKEGQNVTLSCEQNLNHDAMYWYRQDPGQGLRLIYYSQIVNDFQKGDIAEGYSVSREKKESFPLTVTSAQKNPTAFYLCASSPDRRPGNTIYFGEGSWLTVV.

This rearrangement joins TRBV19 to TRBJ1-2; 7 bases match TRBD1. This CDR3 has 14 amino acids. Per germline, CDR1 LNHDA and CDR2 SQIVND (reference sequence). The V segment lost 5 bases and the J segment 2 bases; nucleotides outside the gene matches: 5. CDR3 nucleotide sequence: TGTGCCAGTAGTTACAGGGGCCTAAACTATGGCTACACCTTC. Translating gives CASSYRGLNYGYTF.

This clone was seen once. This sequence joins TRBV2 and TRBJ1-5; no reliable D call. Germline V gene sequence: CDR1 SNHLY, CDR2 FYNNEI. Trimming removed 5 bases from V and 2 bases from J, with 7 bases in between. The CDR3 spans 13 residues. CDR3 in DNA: TGTGCCAGCAGTCAATTTGGCAATCAGCCCCAGCATTTT. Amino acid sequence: CASSQFGNQPQHF. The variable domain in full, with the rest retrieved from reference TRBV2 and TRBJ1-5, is EPEVTQTPSHQVTQMGQEVILRCVPISNHLYFYWYRQILGQKVEFLVSFYNNEISEKSEIFDDQFSVERPDGSNFTLKIRSTKLEDSAMYFCASSQFGNQPQHFGDGTRLSIL.

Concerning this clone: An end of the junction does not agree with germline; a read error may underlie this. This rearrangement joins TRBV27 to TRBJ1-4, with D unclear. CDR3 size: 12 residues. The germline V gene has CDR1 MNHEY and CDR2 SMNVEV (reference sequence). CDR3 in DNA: TGTGCCGGCAGCTCCCGGGATGAAAAACTGTTTTTT. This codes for CAGSSRDEKLFF.

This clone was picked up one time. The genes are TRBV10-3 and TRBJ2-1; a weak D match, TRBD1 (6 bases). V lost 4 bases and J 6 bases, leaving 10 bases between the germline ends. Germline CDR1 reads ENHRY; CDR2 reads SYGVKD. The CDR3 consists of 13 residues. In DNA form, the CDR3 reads TGTGCCATCAGTGTTGGACAGTTCAATGAGCAGTTCTTC. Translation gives CAISVGQFNEQFF.

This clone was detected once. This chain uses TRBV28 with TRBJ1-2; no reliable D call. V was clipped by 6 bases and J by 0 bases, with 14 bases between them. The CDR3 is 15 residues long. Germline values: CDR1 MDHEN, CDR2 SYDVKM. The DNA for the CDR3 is TGTGCCAGCAGGTTTCCCGTTTCCCCTAACTATGGCTACACCTTC. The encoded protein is CASRFPVSPNYGYTF.

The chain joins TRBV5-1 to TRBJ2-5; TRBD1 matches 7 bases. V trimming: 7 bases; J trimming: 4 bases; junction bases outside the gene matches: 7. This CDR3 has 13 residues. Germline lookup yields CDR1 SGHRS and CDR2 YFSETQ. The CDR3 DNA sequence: TGCGCCAGCCAGACAGGGACATTAGAGACCCAGTACTTC. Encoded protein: CASQTGTLETQYF.

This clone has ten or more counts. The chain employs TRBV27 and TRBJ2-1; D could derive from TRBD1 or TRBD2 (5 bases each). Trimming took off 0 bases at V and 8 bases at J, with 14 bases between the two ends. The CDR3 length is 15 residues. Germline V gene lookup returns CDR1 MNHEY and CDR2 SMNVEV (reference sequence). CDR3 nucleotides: TGTGCCAGCAGTTTATCGGGGACCCCCGGCGATGAGCAGTTCTTC. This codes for CASSLSGTPGDEQFF.

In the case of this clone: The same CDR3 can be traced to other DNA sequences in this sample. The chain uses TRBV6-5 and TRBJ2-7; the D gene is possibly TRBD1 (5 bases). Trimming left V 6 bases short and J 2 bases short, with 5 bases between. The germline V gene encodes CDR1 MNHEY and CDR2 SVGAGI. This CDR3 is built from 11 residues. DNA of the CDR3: TGTGCCAGCAGGACAGCCTACGAGCAGTACTTC. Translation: CASRTAYEQYF.

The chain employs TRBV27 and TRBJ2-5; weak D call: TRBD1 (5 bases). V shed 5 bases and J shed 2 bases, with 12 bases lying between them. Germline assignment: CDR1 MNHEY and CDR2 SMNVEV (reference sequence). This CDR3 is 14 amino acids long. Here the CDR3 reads CASSLRTIQETQYF. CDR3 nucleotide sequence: TGTGCCAGCAGTCTCCGGACAATTCAAGAGACCCAGTACTTC.

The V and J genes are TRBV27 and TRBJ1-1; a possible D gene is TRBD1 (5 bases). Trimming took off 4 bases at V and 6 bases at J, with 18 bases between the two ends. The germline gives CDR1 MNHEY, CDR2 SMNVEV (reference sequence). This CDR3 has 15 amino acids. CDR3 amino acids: CASSSRGGVRAEAFF. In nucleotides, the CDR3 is TGTGCCAGCAGTTCCCGGGGCGGCGTCCGGGCTGAAGCTTTCTTT.

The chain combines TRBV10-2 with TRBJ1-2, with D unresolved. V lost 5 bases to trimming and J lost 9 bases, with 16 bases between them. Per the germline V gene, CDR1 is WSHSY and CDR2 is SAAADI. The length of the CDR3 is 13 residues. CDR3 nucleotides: TGCGCCAGCAGTAAAAGATCAGATTCAAGCTACACCTTC. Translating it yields CASSKRSDSSYTF.

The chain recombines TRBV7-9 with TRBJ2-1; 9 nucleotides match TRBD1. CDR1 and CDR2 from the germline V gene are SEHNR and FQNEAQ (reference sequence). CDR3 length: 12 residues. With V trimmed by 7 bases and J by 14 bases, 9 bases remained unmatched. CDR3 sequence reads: CASTRTGDDKFF. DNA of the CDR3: TGTGCCAGCACGAGGACAGGGGACGATAAGTTCTTC.

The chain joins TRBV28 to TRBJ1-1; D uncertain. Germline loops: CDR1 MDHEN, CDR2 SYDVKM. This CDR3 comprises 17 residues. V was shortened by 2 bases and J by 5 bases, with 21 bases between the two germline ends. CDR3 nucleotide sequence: TGTGCCAGCAGTTTAGCCCTCTCCCTCCGGAGCTTAACTGAAGCTTTCTTT. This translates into CASSLALSLRSLTEAFF. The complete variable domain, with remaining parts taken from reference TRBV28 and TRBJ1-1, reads DVKVTQSSRYLVKRTGEKVFLECVQDMDHENMFWYRQDPGLGLRLIYFSYDVKMKEKGDIPEGYSVSREKKERFSLILESASTNQTSMYLCASSLALSLRSLTEAFFGQGTRLTVV.

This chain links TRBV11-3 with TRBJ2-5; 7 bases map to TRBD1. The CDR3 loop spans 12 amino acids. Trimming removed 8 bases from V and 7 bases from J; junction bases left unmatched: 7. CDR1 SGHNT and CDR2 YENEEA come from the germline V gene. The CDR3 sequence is CASSTAGGTQYF. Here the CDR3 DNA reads TGTGCCAGCTCCACGGCAGGGGGGACCCAGTACTTC.

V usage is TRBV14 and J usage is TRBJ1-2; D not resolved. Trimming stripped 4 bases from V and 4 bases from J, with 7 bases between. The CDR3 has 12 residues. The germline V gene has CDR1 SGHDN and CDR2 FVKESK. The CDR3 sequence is CASSLGGYGYTF. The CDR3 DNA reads TGTGCCAGCAGCCTTGGCGGCTATGGCTACACCTTC.

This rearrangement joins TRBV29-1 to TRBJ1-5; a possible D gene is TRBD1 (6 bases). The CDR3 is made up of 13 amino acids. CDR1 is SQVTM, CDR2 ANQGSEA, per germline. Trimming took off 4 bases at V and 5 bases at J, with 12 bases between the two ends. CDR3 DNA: TGCAGCGTTGCGACAGGTAATCATCAGCCCCAGCATTTT. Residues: CSVATGNHQPQHF.

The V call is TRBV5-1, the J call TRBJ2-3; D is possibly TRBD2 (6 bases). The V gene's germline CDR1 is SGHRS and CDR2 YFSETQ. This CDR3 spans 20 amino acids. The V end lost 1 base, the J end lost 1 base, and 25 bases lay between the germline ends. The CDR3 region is CASSLLPAGSFRGGTDTQYF. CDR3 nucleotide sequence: TGCGCCAGCAGCTTGCTACCAGCGGGTTCGTTTCGAGGAGGCACAGATACGCAGTATTTT. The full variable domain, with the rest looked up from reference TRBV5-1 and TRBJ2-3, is KAGVTQTPRYLIKTRGQQVTLSCSPISGHRSVSWYQQTPGQGLQFLFEYFSETQRNKGNFPGRFSGRQFSNSRSEMNVSTLELGDSALYLCASSLLPAGSFRGGTDTQYFGPGTRLTVL.

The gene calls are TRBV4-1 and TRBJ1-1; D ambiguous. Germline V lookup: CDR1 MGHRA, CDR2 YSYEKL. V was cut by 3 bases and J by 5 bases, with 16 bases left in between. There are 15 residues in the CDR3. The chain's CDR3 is CASSHPTQPNTEAFF. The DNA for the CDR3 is TGCGCCAGCAGCCACCCAACTCAGCCCAATACTGAAGCTTTCTTT.

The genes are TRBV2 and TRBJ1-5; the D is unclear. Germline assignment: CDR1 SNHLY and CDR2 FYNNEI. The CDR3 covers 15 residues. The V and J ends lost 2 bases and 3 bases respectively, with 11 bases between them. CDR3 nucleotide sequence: TGTGCCAGCAGTGAACCGTACGGAAACAATCAGCCCCAGCATTTT. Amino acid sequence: CASSEPYGNNQPQHF.

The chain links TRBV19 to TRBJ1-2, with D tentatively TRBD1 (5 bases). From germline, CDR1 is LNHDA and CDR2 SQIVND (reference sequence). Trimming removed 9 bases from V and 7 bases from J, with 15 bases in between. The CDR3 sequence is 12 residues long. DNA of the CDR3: TGTGCCAGCACGCCGAACGGGGCTGGCTACACCTTC. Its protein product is CASTPNGAGYTF.

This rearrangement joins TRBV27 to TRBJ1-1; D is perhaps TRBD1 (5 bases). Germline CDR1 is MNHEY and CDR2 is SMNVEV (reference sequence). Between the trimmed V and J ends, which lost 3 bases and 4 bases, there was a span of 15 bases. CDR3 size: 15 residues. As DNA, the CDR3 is TGTGCCAGCAGTTTCCGACGTGGGGGACTCACTGAAGCTTTCTTT. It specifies CASSFRRGGLTEAFF.